One sample yielded the 25 T cell receptor beta chains listed below, sequenced in a study of blood T cell repertoires in COVID-19. TCRdb's table, derived via immunoSEQ multiplex PCR, lists solely in-frame clones and lacks some. The repertoire holds under 450,000 clones, with about four fifths as singletons. The sequencing sample was made of peripheral blood. The receptors originated from a human donor with acute or convalescent COVID-19. The donor label of this sample is uncertain.

The chain has TRBV27 and TRBJ2-2; D is ambiguous. Per the germline V gene, CDR1 is MNHEY and CDR2 is SMNVEV (reference sequence). The length of the CDR3 is 15 residues. V was trimmed by 6 bases and J by 1 base, leaving 12 bases between them. CDR3 amino acids: CASRTASENTGELFF. The CDR3, as DNA: TGTGCCAGCAGAACGGCTAGTGAGAACACCGGGGAGCTGTTTTTT.

This clone was picked up a small number of times. The rearrangement joins TRBV5-5 to TRBJ1-4; D unresolved. This CDR3 has 15 residues. Germline V gene sequence: CDR1 SGHKS, CDR2 YYEKEE (reference sequence). Trimming stripped 0 bases from V and 6 bases from J, with 12 bases between. The CDR3 DNA follows: TGTGCCAGCAGCTTGGGAGGGCAGAGACATGAAAAACTGTTTTTT. Encoded protein: CASSLGGQRHEKLFF.

The chain uses TRBV28 and TRBJ1-6; 8 bases agree with TRBD1. Germline CDR1 MDHEN, CDR2 SYDVKM. The CDR3 runs to 13 residues. The junction had 1 base not matched to a gene; V was cut back by 6 bases and J by 6 bases. The CDR3 DNA is TGTGCCAGCAGGGACAGGGTTAATTCACCCCTCCACTTT. It specifies CASRDRVNSPLHF.

A few counts support this clone. This chain joins TRBV5-1 and TRBJ1-3; 9 nucleotides agree with TRBD1. CDR1 SGHRS and CDR2 YFSETQ come from the germline V gene. J was trimmed by 0 bases and V by 3 bases; bases with no gene match: 19. The CDR3 extends over 21 amino acids. The CDR3 is CASSYSPKGGTGSFSGNTIYF. CDR3 DNA sequence: TGCGCCAGCAGCTACTCACCCAAGGGGGGGACAGGGAGCTTCTCTGGAAACACCATATATTTT.

The chain uses TRBV27 and TRBJ2-1, with 9 bases lining up with TRBD2. Germline V gene data show CDR1 as MNHEY and CDR2 as SMNVEV (reference sequence). This CDR3 region has 15 residues. V was pared by 6 bases and J by 6 bases, with 9 bases of the junction left unmatched. The CDR3 reads CASSLRGLATNEQFF. DNA of the CDR3: TGTGCCAGCAGCCTAAGGGGACTAGCAACCAATGAGCAGTTCTTC.

The gene calls are TRBV5-4 and TRBJ2-7, with TRBD1 matching over 9 bases. Germline assignment: CDR1 SGHNT and CDR2 YYREEE (reference sequence). This CDR3 region has 15 residues. After removal of 0 bases from V and 4 bases from J, the junction contained 5 bases not matched to a gene. The CDR3, as DNA: TGTGCCAGCAGCTTGGCAGGACAGGGGAGGTACGAGCAGTACTTC. It codes for CASSLAGQGRYEQYF.

The V gene is TRBV5-5, the J gene TRBJ1-1; D may be TRBD1 (5 bases). CDR3 length equals 18 residues. V was shortened by 1 base and J by 0 bases, with 19 bases between the two germline ends. Germline assignment: CDR1 SGHKS and CDR2 YYEKEE (reference sequence). This chain's CDR3 is CASSLRGGAGPMNTEAFF. The CDR3 bases are TGTGCCAGCAGCTTGAGGGGTGGGGCAGGACCTATGAACACTGAAGCTTTCTTT.

This clone came up a few times. The DNA for the CDR3 is TGTGCCAGCAGCATCAGGGACAGGGGAGGTGCACCCCTCCACTTT. Amino acid sequence: CASSIRDRGGAPLHF. The chain has TRBV3-1 (or the pseudogene TRBV3-2) and TRBJ1-6, with 10 bases lining up with TRBD1. CDR3 length: 15 amino acids. V gave up 5 bases and J gave up 11 bases; unmatched junction bases: 9. From germline, CDR1 is LGHDT and CDR2 YNNKEL (reference sequence).

The rearrangement joins TRBV7-8 to TRBJ2-7; weak D call: TRBD2 (5 bases). Germline CDR1 reads SGHVS; CDR2 reads FQNEAQ. This CDR3 spans 16 amino acids. Trimming stripped 3 bases from V and 0 bases from J, with 15 bases between. This chain's CDR3 is CASSFRTGGSSYEQYF. The CDR3 bases are TGTGCCAGCAGCTTTAGGACCGGAGGAAGCTCCTACGAGCAGTACTTC.

The chain couples TRBV5-1 to TRBJ1-5; perhaps TRBD1 as D (6 bases). V was trimmed by 5 bases and J by 2 bases, leaving 14 bases between them. Germline lookup yields CDR1 SGHRS and CDR2 YFSETQ. The CDR3 is 15 amino acids. Written as DNA, the CDR3 is TGCGCCAGCAGACAGACGGCAGGGGGCAATCAGCCCCAGCATTTT. Translating gives CASRQTAGGNQPQHF.

A single count supports this clone. V gene TRBV24-1 combines with J gene TRBJ1-2, with 8 positions matching TRBD1. The ends lost 9 bases at V and 8 bases at J; junction bases unmatched: 13. The CDR3 loop spans 14 amino acids. CDR1 is KGHDR and CDR2 is SFDVKD in the germline V gene. The chain's CDR3 is CATHTGQGSRGYTF. The CDR3 DNA sequence: TGTGCCACCCACACCGGACAGGGTAGCAGGGGCTACACCTTC.

The J gene is TRBJ2-3, the V gene TRBV10-2; 12 bases line up with TRBD1. Germline V lookup: CDR1 WSHSY, CDR2 SAAADI. This CDR3 has 16 amino acids. With 8 bases clipped from V and 8 bases from J, the junction kept 14 bases outside the gene matches. The CDR3 DNA reads TGCGCCAGCGGGCGTACCGGGACAGGGGGCTTGGGTACGCAGTATTTT. This codes for CASGRTGTGGLGTQYF.

The V gene is TRBV18, the J gene TRBJ2-3; no definite D call. The CDR3 length is 12 residues. V was clipped by 1 base and J by 5 bases, with 4 bases between them. CDR1 KGHSH and CDR2 LQKENI come from the germline V gene. This CDR3 is CASSPREDTQYF. In DNA form, the CDR3 reads TGTGCCAGCTCACCACGAGAAGATACGCAGTATTTT.

The V gene is TRBV6-6, the J gene TRBJ2-5; TRBD2 matches at 8 bases. Losses at the gene ends were 4 bases for V and 5 bases for J; bases not matched to a gene: 9. The CDR3 has 15 residues. Germline V gene sequence: CDR1 MNHNY, CDR2 SVGAGI (reference sequence). The CDR3 loop is CASSSQSGRGETQYF. The CDR3 coding sequence is TGTGCCAGCAGTTCTCAAAGCGGGAGAGGCGAGACCCAGTACTTC.

The chain joins TRBV6-1 to TRBJ2-1; 8 bases align to TRBD1. The V gene's germline CDR1 is MNHNS and CDR2 SASEGT. The CDR3 length is 16 residues. Trimming at V came to 2 bases and at J to 8 bases, leaving 11 bases not matched to a gene. The CDR3: CASSERGTGVFDEQFF. The CDR3 region has the DNA TGTGCCAGCAGTGAAAGAGGGACAGGAGTTTTCGATGAGCAGTTCTTC.

The V call is TRBV20-1, the J call TRBJ1-4; no clear D. The CDR3 extends over 11 amino acids. Per germline, CDR1 DFQATT and CDR2 SNEGSKA (reference sequence). V lost 5 bases and J 7 bases, leaving 8 bases between the germline ends. In DNA, the CDR3 is TGCAGTGCTGGGCTTGTTGAAAAACTGTTTTTT. Its translation is CSAGLVEKLFF.

The chain links TRBV3-1 (or the pseudogene TRBV3-2) to TRBJ1-3; 7 bases are shared with TRBD1. This CDR3 comprises 14 residues. The V gene's germline CDR1 is LGHDT and CDR2 YNNKEL (reference sequence). Germline trimming cut 2 bases from V and 8 bases from J; bases unmatched to any gene: 6. CDR3 bases: TGTGCCAGCAGCCAACCCGACAGGGTACACACCATATATTTT. It encodes CASSQPDRVHTIYF.

The chain joins TRBV24-1 to TRBJ2-1; TRBD2 matches 9 bases. This CDR3 comprises 18 residues. Germline CDR1 is KGHDR and CDR2 is SFDVKD. The junction had 8 bases not matched to a gene; V was cut back by 2 bases and J by 1 base. The CDR3 nucleotides are TGTGCCACCAGTGATTCGCGGGGGGGCCTAAGGTCCTACAATGAGCAGTTCTTC. Protein sequence: CATSDSRGGLRSYNEQFF.

The V and J genes are TRBV27 and TRBJ2-5; weak D call: TRBD1 (6 bases). Germline assignment: CDR1 MNHEY and CDR2 SMNVEV (reference sequence). There are 15 residues in the CDR3. With 6 bases removed from V and 3 bases from J, the gap between germline ends came to 17 bases. CDR3 residues: CASSTTTGIEETQYF. CDR3 nucleotides: TGTGCCAGCAGCACAACGACAGGTATAGAAGAGACCCAGTACTTC.

This clone was seen more than once but under ten times. The rearrangement links TRBV4-1 to TRBJ2-7; TRBD2 agrees at 9 bases. This CDR3 contains 17 residues. The ends lost 0 bases at V and 7 bases at J; junction bases unmatched: 13. Germline V gene sequence: CDR1 MGHRA, CDR2 YSYEKL. The CDR3, as DNA: TGCGCCAGCAGCCAAGATTTTAAAGCTAGCGGGGTAGTGGAGCAGTACTTC. It codes for CASSQDFKASGVVEQYF.

The chain couples TRBV6-5 to TRBJ2-3; the match to TRBD1 covers 7 bases. CDR3 length: 13 amino acids. Germline CDR1 MNHEY, CDR2 SVGAGI. V was clipped by 11 bases and J by 0 bases; unmatched bases: 5. CDR3 sequence: CAGRQGSTDTQYF. The CDR3 nucleotides read TGTGCCGGCCGACAGGGAAGCACAGATACGCAGTATTTT.

This chain's CDR3 is CASSQPSGGHTDTQYF. CDR3 nucleotides: TGTGCCAGCAGCCAGCCCTCAGGGGGCCACACAGATACGCAGTATTTT. The chain carries TRBV4-2 and TRBJ2-3, with TRBD1 matching 8 bases. Looked up from germline, CDR1 is LGHNA and CDR2 is YNFKEQ. After removal of 3 bases from V and 2 bases from J, the junction contained 7 bases not matched to a gene. The CDR3 runs to 16 residues.

The chain joins TRBV5-1 to TRBJ2-1, with 14 bases aligning to TRBD2. V lost 4 bases and J lost 10; bases outside the gene matches: 7. Germline V CDR1 and CDR2: SGHRS, YFSETQ. The CDR3 is 15 residues long. The CDR3 DNA is TGCGCCAGCAGCCCCCGGACTAGCGGGGGGTGGGAGCAGTTCTTC. It specifies CASSPRTSGGWEQFF.

The table lists this clone with a few counts. The DNA of the CDR3 is TGCGCCAGCAGCCAAGATTGGCTAGCGGGGGGGGAGACCCAGTACTTC. Its translation is CASSQDWLAGGETQYF. The chain uses TRBV4-1 and TRBJ2-5; TRBD2 matches 12 bases. This CDR3 contains 16 residues. V shed 0 bases and J 5 bases; nucleotides not matched to a gene: 4. CDR1 is MGHRA and CDR2 is YSYEKL in the germline V gene.

In this sample, this clone turned up a few times. CDR3 residues: CASSPGQVLMNTEAFF. CDR3 coding DNA: TGTGCCAGCAGCCCTGGACAGGTCCTCATGAACACTGAAGCTTTCTTT. The genes are TRBV14 and TRBJ1-1; 7 nucleotides line up with TRBD1. This CDR3 has 16 amino acids. The trim removed 4 bases at V and 0 bases at J, leaving 8 bases unmatched. The germline gives CDR1 SGHDN, CDR2 FVKESK.